These 26 T cell receptor beta chains originate from one sample sequenced in a study of shared clonotypes between healthy human individuals. Profiled with immunoSEQ multiplex PCR; TCRdb holds only in-frame clones, not every one. The sample shows about 490,000 clones, roughly 78% of them seen only once. The sample comprised PBMCs. These receptors were collected from a woman aged 40 to 49 in good health. Some clones in this sample may be carry-over from other donors' samples.

The chain recombines TRBV7-2 with TRBJ2-7, with 8 bases aligning to TRBD2. The V segment lost 7 bases and the J segment 5 bases; nucleotides outside the gene matches: 16. The CDR3 totals 16 residues. CDR1 is SGHTA and CDR2 is FQGNSA in the germline V gene. CDR3: CASILGIAGRVDEQYF. The CDR3 coding sequence is TGTGCCAGCATTCTAGGTATAGCGGGACGGGTCGACGAGCAGTACTTC. The full variable domain, completed using reference TRBV7-2 and TRBJ2-7, is GAGVSQSPSNKVTEKGKDVELRCDPISGHTALYWYRQSLGQGLEFLIYFQGNSAPDKSGLPSDRFSAERTGGSVSTLTIQRTQQEDSAVYLCASILGIAGRVDEQYFGPGTRLTVT.

A word on this clone: A far more abundant clone sits one base away, making this likely a read error. This rearrangement joins TRBV5-4 to TRBJ2-7; D is perhaps TRBD2 (5 bases). The CDR3 contains 17 residues. V shed 0 bases and J shed 2 bases, with 18 bases lying between them. The germline V gene encodes CDR1 SGHNT and CDR2 YYREEE (reference sequence). The CDR3 coding sequence is TGTGCCAGCAGCTTGGGTGGCGTCGGGGAGAACCCCTACGAGCAGTACTTC. Residues: CASSLGGVGENPYEQYF.

The chain combines TRBV29-1 with TRBJ2-7, with D uncertain. The CDR3 contains 11 residues. V was trimmed by 5 bases and J by 1 base, leaving 6 bases between them. CDR1 is SQVTM, CDR2 ANQGSEA, per germline. As DNA, the CDR3 is TGCAGCGTTATACGTTCCTACGAGCAGTACTTC. This sequence encodes CSVIRSYEQYF.

The chain couples TRBV5-1 to TRBJ2-1, with a tentative D call TRBD2 (5 bases). Germline V gene data show CDR1 as SGHRS and CDR2 as YFSETQ. CDR3 length: 15 amino acids. The ends were cut back, 2 bases at V and 6 bases at J, with 15 bases in the middle. The DNA of the CDR3 is TGCGCCAGCAGCTTAGTACTAGACCAAATCAATGAGCAGTTCTTC. Translation gives CASSLVLDQINEQFF.

This chain joins TRBV4-1 and TRBJ1-1, with 12 nucleotides matching TRBD1. CDR3 size: 15 residues. CDR1 and CDR2 from the germline V gene are MGHRA and YSYEKL. V trimming: 3 bases; J trimming: 4 bases; junction bases outside the gene matches: 3. The CDR3 is CASSQGQGAFTEAFF. The CDR3 DNA reads TGCGCCAGCAGCCAGGGACAGGGGGCGTTCACTGAAGCTTTCTTT.

This clone appeared once. The V and J genes are TRBV9 and TRBJ2-5; 15 bases agree with TRBD2. The CDR3 spans 18 residues. Germline CDR1 SGDLS, CDR2 YYNGEE. Losses at the gene ends were 0 bases for V and 2 bases for J; bases not matched to a gene: 5. CDR3 in DNA: TGTGCCAGCAGCGTAGTGGGGGGGACTAGCGGGAGGCAAGAGACCCAGTACTTC. Its protein product is CASSVVGGTSGRQETQYF.

V gene TRBV7-9 combines with J gene TRBJ2-7; tentative D call: TRBD2 (5 bases). This CDR3 has 14 amino acids. Germline CDR1 is SEHNR and CDR2 is FQNEAQ (reference sequence). V dropped 5 bases and J dropped 4 bases, with 15 bases sitting between them. Here the CDR3 DNA reads TGTGCCAGCAGCCTCCCCGTAGGGAGTTACGAGCAGTACTTC. It codes for CASSLPVGSYEQYF.

The chain couples TRBV4-3 to TRBJ2-3; no clear D. The CDR3 sequence is 16 residues long. Germline V gene lookup returns CDR1 LGHNA and CDR2 YSLEER. V lost 2 bases, J lost 2 bases, and 14 bases lay in between. For the CDR3, the DNA is TGCGCCAGCAGCCAAAATTCAGAGACCCACACAGATACGCAGTATTTT. This translates into CASSQNSETHTDTQYF.

This clone was seen a single time. The genes are TRBV30 and TRBJ1-3; TRBD1 agrees at 7 bases. CDR1 is GTSNPN and CDR2 is SVGIG in the germline V gene (reference sequence). V was clipped by 2 bases and J by 0 bases; unmatched bases: 4. This CDR3 contains 15 residues. In DNA form, the CDR3 reads TGTGCCTGGAGTTTAGGACAGGACTCTGGAAACACCATATATTTT. Translating gives CAWSLGQDSGNTIYF.

The gene calls are TRBV5-1 and TRBJ2-2; TRBD1 agrees at 9 bases. The CDR3 length is 15 residues. The trim removed 4 bases at V and 4 bases at J, leaving 5 bases unmatched. In germline, CDR1 is SGHRS, CDR2 YFSETQ. The CDR3 protein is CASSQQGAGTGELFF. In nucleotides, the CDR3 is TGCGCCAGCAGCCAACAGGGGGCGGGCACCGGGGAGCTGTTTTTT.

This clone was counted a single time. This sequence joins TRBV11-3 and TRBJ2-1; no definite D call. Per germline, CDR1 SGHNT and CDR2 YENEEA. V gave up 1 base and J gave up 6 bases, with 7 bases separating them. There are 13 residues in the CDR3. In nucleotides, the CDR3 is TGTGCCAGCAGCTTAGGGCCCATCAATGAGCAGTTCTTC. This encodes CASSLGPINEQFF.

This clone came up a few times. V gene TRBV5-1 combines with J gene TRBJ2-3; 7 bases agree with TRBD2. The CDR3 is 16 residues long. Germline V gives CDR1 SGHRS, CDR2 YFSETQ. With V trimmed by 4 bases and J by 3 bases, 11 bases remained unmatched. The DNA of the CDR3 is TGCGCCAGCAGCCCAGAAGGTCGGCGGGAGACAGATACGCAGTATTTT. Translated, it gives CASSPEGRRETDTQYF.

This chain connects TRBV2 to TRBJ2-3; weak D call: TRBD1 (5 bases). The CDR3 has 12 amino acids. Trimming took off 9 bases at V and 2 bases at J, with 9 bases between the two ends. CDR1 SNHLY and CDR2 FYNNEI come from the germline V gene. The chain's CDR3 is CARRQTTDTQYF. The CDR3 DNA reads TGTGCCAGGAGACAGACCACAGATACGCAGTATTTT.

This clone occurred once. Other nucleotide sequences in the sample specify the same CDR3. This chain links TRBV4-1 with TRBJ2-7; perhaps TRBD1 as D (5 bases). The CDR3 consists of 14 residues. The ends were cut back, 3 bases at V and 1 base at J, with 10 bases in the middle. Germline CDR1 and CDR2: MGHRA and YSYEKL. The CDR3 sequence is CASSQVQGSYEQYF. The CDR3 DNA follows: TGCGCCAGCAGCCAGGTTCAGGGTTCCTACGAGCAGTACTTC.

This chain connects TRBV10-3 to TRBJ2-3; 9 nucleotides agree with TRBD2. This CDR3 contains 16 residues. CDR1 ENHRY and CDR2 SYGVKD come from the germline V gene. The V gene end was trimmed by 10 bases and the J gene end by 2 bases; junction bases not matched to a gene: 13. The CDR3 loop reads CATREHIAGDTDTQYF. In DNA, the CDR3 is TGTGCCACCCGGGAGCATATAGCGGGAGACACAGATACGCAGTATTTT.

In regard to this clone: Other DNA sequences in this specimen translate into the identical CDR3. V usage is TRBV20-1 and J usage is TRBJ2-5; the D is unclear. Germline V gene data show CDR1 as DFQATT and CDR2 as SNEGSKA (reference sequence). The CDR3 extends over 11 amino acids. V shed 5 bases and J shed 3 bases, with 7 bases lying between them. For the CDR3, the DNA is TGCAGTGCTCTTGGGGAAGAGACCCAGTACTTC. Encoded protein: CSALGEETQYF.

The chain uses TRBV20-1 and TRBJ2-1; D gene uncertain. This CDR3 comprises 10 residues. Germline values: CDR1 DFQATT, CDR2 SNEGSKA (reference sequence). V was clipped by 6 bases and J by 6 bases, with 6 bases between them. The CDR3 sequence is CSAARNEQFF. The CDR3 coding sequence is TGCAGTGCCGCCCGCAATGAGCAGTTCTTC.

The chain employs TRBV6-4 and TRBJ2-3; 16 bases are shared with TRBD2. Germline V gene sequence: CDR1 MRHNA, CDR2 SNTAGT. V lost 5 bases and J lost 4; bases outside the gene matches: 3. The length of the CDR3 is 16 residues. The DNA of the CDR3 is TGTGCCAGCAGTTCGGGACTAGCGGGAGGGCCAGATACGCAGTATTTT. This sequence encodes CASSSGLAGGPDTQYF.

A few counts support this clone. Other nucleotide sequences from this sample produce the same CDR3. This rearrangement joins TRBV4-2 to TRBJ1-4, with D hard to call. Germline V lookup: CDR1 LGHNA, CDR2 YNFKEQ. The CDR3 extends over 15 amino acids. The V and J ends lost 0 bases and 5 bases respectively, with 10 bases between them. The CDR3 protein is CASSQDGAENEKLFF. The DNA of the CDR3 is TGTGCCAGCAGCCAAGACGGTGCAGAAAATGAAAAACTGTTTTTT.

This chain joins TRBV6-5 and TRBJ2-7, with a tentative D call TRBD2 (6 bases). The CDR3 is 14 amino acids. Trimming cost V 6 bases and J 2 bases, with 14 bases left between them. Germline V gives CDR1 MNHEY, CDR2 SVGAGI. The CDR3 reads CASRLAGRPYEQYF. DNA for the CDR3: TGTGCCAGCAGGTTGGCGGGGAGGCCCTACGAGCAGTACTTC.

This rearrangement joins TRBV28 to TRBJ2-7, with 9 bases matching TRBD2. Germline V gives CDR1 MDHEN, CDR2 SYDVKM. Trimming removed 3 bases from V and 4 bases from J; junction bases left unmatched: 7. The CDR3 sequence is 15 residues long. CDR3 sequence (DNA): TGTGCCAGCAGTTTCCCTAGCGGGATACTATACGAGCAGTACTTC. Translation: CASSFPSGILYEQYF.

This chain uses TRBV27 with TRBJ2-7, with D perhaps TRBD1 (7 bases). CDR1 is MNHEY, CDR2 SMNVEV, per germline (reference sequence). V lost 0 bases, J lost 7 bases, and 16 bases lay in between. This CDR3 comprises 15 residues. CDR3 residues: CASSLSRRGLWEQYF. In DNA, the CDR3 is TGTGCCAGCAGTTTATCCAGGAGGGGGCTGTGGGAGCAGTACTTC.

V and J are TRBV28 and TRBJ2-7, with TRBD2 matching over 7 bases. The trim removed 2 bases at V and 6 bases at J, leaving 13 bases unmatched. The CDR3 length is 16 residues. Germline CDR1 and CDR2: MDHEN and SYDVKM. CDR3 sequence (DNA): TGTGCCAGCAGTTTACGAGCGGGATCTCACGGGAGCGAGCAGTACTTC. This sequence encodes CASSLRAGSHGSEQYF.

A word on this clone: It is likely a read error: a sequence one base away is far more abundant. The chain recombines TRBV11-2 with TRBJ2-7; D tentatively reads TRBD1 or TRBD2 (5 bases each). The CDR3 sequence is 14 residues long. V was clipped by 5 bases and J by 6 bases, with 17 bases between them. Germline values: CDR1 SGHAT, CDR2 FQNNGV. The CDR3 here is CASSLRIGDGEQYF. CDR3 DNA sequence: TGTGCCAGCAGCCTCAGGATAGGGGACGGCGAGCAGTACTTC.

V usage is TRBV10-3 and J usage is TRBJ2-7, with D perhaps matching TRBD2 (5 bases). Looked up from germline, CDR1 is ENHRY and CDR2 is SYGVKD. The CDR3 totals 15 residues. Trimming took 2 bases from V and 2 from J, leaving 13 bases between them. CDR3 sequence (DNA): TGTGCCATCAGTGAGGGGGTAGCGCCAACCTACGAGCAGTACTTC. Translated: CAISEGVAPTYEQYF.

This clone came up a few times. The CDR3 region is CASSVVGGGTGELFF. As DNA, the CDR3 is TGTGCCAGCAGCGTAGTAGGGGGCGGAACCGGGGAGCTGTTTTTT. The chain carries TRBV9 and TRBJ2-2; 7 nucleotides agree with TRBD1. Unmatched junction bases numbered 4, after V lost 0 bases and J lost 5 bases. The germline gives CDR1 SGDLS, CDR2 YYNGEE. The CDR3 extends over 15 amino acids.